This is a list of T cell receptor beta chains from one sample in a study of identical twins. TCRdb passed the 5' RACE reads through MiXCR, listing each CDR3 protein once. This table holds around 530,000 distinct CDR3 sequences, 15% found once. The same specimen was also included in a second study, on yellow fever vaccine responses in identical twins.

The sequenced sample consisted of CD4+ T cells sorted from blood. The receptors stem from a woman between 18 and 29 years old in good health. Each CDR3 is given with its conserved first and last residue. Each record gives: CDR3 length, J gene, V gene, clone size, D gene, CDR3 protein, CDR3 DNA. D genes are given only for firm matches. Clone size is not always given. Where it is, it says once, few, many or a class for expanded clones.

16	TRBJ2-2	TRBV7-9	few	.	CASSSTLGVKTGELFF	TGTGCCAGCAGCTCAACCCTAGGGGTAAAGACCGGGGAGCTGTTTTTT
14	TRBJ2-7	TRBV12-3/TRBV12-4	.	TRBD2	CASSLGRVASEQYF	TGTGCCAGCAGTTTGGGGAGGGTGGCCTCCGAGCAGTACTTC
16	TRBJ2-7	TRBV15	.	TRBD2	CATSRESLAGKYEQYF	TGTGCCACCAGCAGAGAATCACTAGCGGGAAAGTACGAGCAGTACTTC
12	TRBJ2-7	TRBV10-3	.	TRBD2	CANSPSGSNPHF	TGTGCCAACAGCCCTAGCGGGTCGAACCCCCACTTC
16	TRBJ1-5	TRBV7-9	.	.	CASSLGTQGYNQPQHF	TGTGCCAGCAGCTTGGGGACACAGGGTTACAATCAGCCCCAGCATTTT
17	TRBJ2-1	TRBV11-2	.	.	CASSTISSASSYNEQFF	TGTGCCAGCAGCACGATCTCTAGCGCCAGCTCCTACAATGAGCAGTTCTTC
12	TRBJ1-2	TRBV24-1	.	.	CATSSGEDGYTF	TGTGCCACCAGTTCGGGAGAGGATGGCTACACCTTC
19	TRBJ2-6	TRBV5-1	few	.	CASSFRSEGISSGANVLTF	TGCGCCAGCAGCTTTCGATCAGAGGGAATTAGCTCTGGGGCCAACGTCCTGACTTTC
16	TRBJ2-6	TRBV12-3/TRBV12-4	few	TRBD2	CASRPGGLSGANVLTF	TGTGCCAGCAGGCCGGGAGGCCTGTCTGGGGCCAACGTCCTGACTTTC
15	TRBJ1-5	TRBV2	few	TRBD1	CASRVTGGYNQPQHF	TGTGCCAGCAGGGTAACAGGGGGGTACAATCAGCCCCAGCATTTT
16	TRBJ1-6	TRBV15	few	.	CATSTESGSYNSPLHF	TGTGCCACCAGCACCGAATCGGGCTCCTATAATTCACCCCTCCACTTT
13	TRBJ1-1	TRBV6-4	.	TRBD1	CASSEQGATEAFF	TGTGCCAGCAGTGAACAGGGGGCCACTGAAGCTTTCTTT
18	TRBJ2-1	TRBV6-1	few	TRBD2	CASSQTSGGTSSYNEQFF	TGTGCCAGCAGTCAGACTAGCGGGGGAACGAGCTCCTACAATGAGCAGTTCTTC
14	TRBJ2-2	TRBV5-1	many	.	CASSNSQAGGELFF	TGCGCCAGCAGCAACTCACAGGCGGGCGGGGAGCTGTTTTTT
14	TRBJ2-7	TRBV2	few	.	CASSANGTPYEQYF	TGTGCCAGCAGTGCCAACGGAACCCCCTACGAGCAGTACTTC
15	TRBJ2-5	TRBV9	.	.	CASSVATAQGGTQYF	TGTGCCAGCAGCGTAGCTACGGCACAGGGAGGGACCCAGTACTTC
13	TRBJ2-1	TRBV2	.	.	CASSASRNNEQFF	TGTGCCAGCAGCGCCTCTCGGAACAATGAGCAGTTCTTC
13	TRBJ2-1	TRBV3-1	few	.	CASSRKGKNEQFF	TGTGCCAGCAGCCGAAAGGGTAAGAATGAGCAGTTCTTC
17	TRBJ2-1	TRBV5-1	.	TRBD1	CASSLGQGAPSYNEQFF	TGCGCCAGCAGCTTGGGACAGGGGGCCCCCTCCTACAATGAGCAGTTCTTC
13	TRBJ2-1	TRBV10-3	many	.	CAISGLALREQFF	TGTGCCATCAGTGGCCTAGCCCTCCGTGAGCAGTTCTTC
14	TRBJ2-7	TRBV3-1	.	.	CASSQGLGSYEQYF	TGTGCCAGCAGCCAAGGTCTAGGGTCCTACGAGCAGTACTTC
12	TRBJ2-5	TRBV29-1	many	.	CSVVFAGETQYF	TGCAGCGTTGTATTTGCGGGAGAGACCCAGTACTTC
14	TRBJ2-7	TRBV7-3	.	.	CASSLTGSGYEQYF	TGTGCCAGCAGCTTAACCGGGAGTGGCTACGAGCAGTACTTC
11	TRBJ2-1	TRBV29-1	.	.	CSVARQDEQFF	TGCAGCGTGGCTAGACAGGATGAGCAGTTCTTC
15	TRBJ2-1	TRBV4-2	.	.	CASSQDTGPYNEQFF	TGTGCCAGCAGCCAAGACACCGGGCCATACAATGAGCAGTTCTTC
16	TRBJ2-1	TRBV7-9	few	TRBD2	CASSSPEGGGYNEQFF	TGTGCCAGCAGCTCCCCAGAGGGCGGGGGATACAATGAGCAGTTCTTC
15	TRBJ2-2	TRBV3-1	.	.	CASSPGGSFTGELFF	TGTGCCAGCAGCCCGGGGGGCTCCTTTACCGGGGAGCTGTTTTTT
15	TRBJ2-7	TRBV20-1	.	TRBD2	CSARLTSGRSLEQYF	TGCAGTGCTAGGTTGACTAGCGGGAGAAGTCTCGAGCAGTACTTC
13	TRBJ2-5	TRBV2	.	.	CASSAGNQETQYF	TGTGCCAGCAGCGCCGGGAACCAAGAGACCCAGTACTTC
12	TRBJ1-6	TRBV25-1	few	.	CASKQGNSPLHF	TGTGCCAGTAAACAGGGAAATTCACCCCTCCACTTT
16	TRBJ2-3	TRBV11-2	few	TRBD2	CASNGLALIRTDTQYF	TGTGCCAGCAACGGACTAGCTTTAATCCGCACAGATACGCAGTATTTT
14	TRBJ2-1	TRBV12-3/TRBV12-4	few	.	CASSLGSSVNEQFF	TGTGCCAGCAGTTTGGGGAGCTCCGTCAATGAGCAGTTCTTC
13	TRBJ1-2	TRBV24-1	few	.	CATPGSDERGYTF	TGTGCCACCCCTGGGTCTGACGAACGGGGCTACACCTTC